These 29 T cell receptor beta chains share one sample of origin, sequenced in a study of tumor-infiltrating lymphocytes in glioblastoma multiforme. Multiple V-beta primers and a C-beta primer amplified TCRB from RNA. Using its own MiXCR run on the multiplex PCR reads, TCRdb lists one record per CDR3 protein. The sample consists of approximately 12,000 distinct CDR3 sequences, roughly 70% of them appearing once. Sequenced input: brain tumor tissue. These receptors were obtained from a male donor with glioblastoma.

The gene calls are TRBV20-1 and TRBJ1-4, with unresolved D. The V end lost 0 bases, the J end lost 6 bases, and 5 bases lay between the germline ends. The germline gives CDR1 DFQATT, CDR2 SNEGSKA (reference sequence). This CDR3 has 12 residues. The CDR3 sequence: CSARDEDEKLFF. The CDR3 nucleotides read TGCAGTGCTAGAGATGAGGATGAAAAACTGTTTTTT.

Notes on this clonotype: The junction shows a germline mismatch at one end, possibly a read error. The gene calls are TRBV12-3 or TRBV12-4 and TRBJ2-1, with TRBD2 matching over 7 bases. This CDR3 has 15 amino acids. CDR3 coding DNA: TGTGCCAGCAACTCCAGGGAGGGGATTTGGGTTGAGCTGTTCTTC. This translates into CASNSREGIWVELFF.

Notes on this clonotype: In this CDR3 the conserved last residue, phenylalanine or tryptophan, is missing, so a read error is likely. The J gene is TRBJ2-7, the V gene TRBV4-1, with TRBD2 as a possible D gene (6 bases). This CDR3 contains 13 residues. Germline V gene lookup returns CDR1 MGHRA and CDR2 YSYEKL. The CDR3 DNA reads as TGCGCCCGCAGCCAAGATGGGGGGTACGAGCAGTACTTG. It yields the protein CARSQDGGYEQYL.

The table lists this clonotype with a few counts. One end of the junction is discordant with germline, which a read error may explain. The V gene is TRBV3-1, the J gene TRBJ2-3; perhaps TRBD2 as D (5 bases). Germline V CDR1 and CDR2: LGHDT, YNNKEL (reference sequence). This CDR3 region has 17 residues. Written as DNA, the CDR3 is TGTGTCAGCAGCCAAGAAGGTAGAGGGTTAGCGTCAGATACGCAGTATTTT. It encodes CVSSQEGRGLASDTQYF.

In this sample, this clonotype turned up a few times. Since the CDR3 does not end with the conserved phenylalanine or tryptophan, this likely comes from a read error. The chain links TRBV5-5 to TRBJ1-1; no clear D. This CDR3 has 14 amino acids. V dropped 4 bases and J dropped 9 bases, with 19 bases sitting between them. Looked up from germline, CDR1 is SGHKS and CDR2 is YYEKEE (reference sequence). This chain's CDR3 is CASSRTYMISQAFS. In DNA form, the CDR3 reads TGTGCCAGCAGCCGCACTTACATGATCAGCCAAGCTTTCTCT.

The genes are TRBV11-3 and TRBJ1-1; D remains unclear. Trimming shortened V by 1 base and J by 6 bases, and 9 bases separated the two germline ends. The CDR3 length is 13 residues. Germline loops: CDR1 SGHNT, CDR2 YENEEA. The CDR3 region is CASSLVSGAEAFF. In nucleotides, the CDR3 is TGTGCCAGCAGCTTAGTTAGTGGGGCTGAAGCTTTCTTT.

Comments on this clonotype: The junction shows a germline mismatch at one end, possibly a read error. The J gene is TRBJ1-6, the V gene TRBV20-1; no clear D gene. Germline lookup yields CDR1 DFQATT and CDR2 SNEGSKA (reference sequence). The CDR3 runs to 15 residues. The CDR3 DNA follows: TGCGGTGCTATAGGGCGGGGTTCCGTGAATTCACACCTCCACTTT. The encoded protein is CGAIGRGSVNSHLHF.

On this clonotype: No conserved phenylalanine or tryptophan is present at the end of the CDR3, so a read error is the likely explanation. The V gene is TRBV20-1, the J gene TRBJ2-7, with D possibly matching TRBD1 (5 bases). V was pared by 8 bases and J by 2 bases, with 19 bases between. Germline CDR1 is DFQATT and CDR2 is SNEGSKA (reference sequence). This CDR3 is built from 14 residues. CDR3 DNA: TGCAGTACTGCCACATGGGGCCATCCCTACGAGCAGTACATC. Translation gives CSTATWGHPYEQYI.

The chain uses TRBV6-6 and TRBJ2-5, with TRBD2 matching over 15 bases. The CDR3 has 17 amino acids. V lost 2 bases, J lost 4 bases, and 5 bases stayed unmatched. Germline V gives CDR1 MNHNY, CDR2 SVGAGI (reference sequence). CDR3 loop: CASSYEPGLAGGETQYF. CDR3 nucleotides: TGTGCCAGCAGTTACGAGCCGGGACTAGCGGGAGGAGAGACCCAGTACTTC.

In the case of this clonotype: One junction end disagrees with the germline gene, perhaps due to a read error. The chain links TRBV20-1 to TRBJ2-5, with TRBD1 identical over 8 bases. CDR1 and CDR2 from the germline V gene are DFQATT and SNEGSKA (reference sequence). The CDR3 totals 16 residues. CDR3 sequence: CSARDEQGAFRETRYF. In DNA, the CDR3 is TGCAGTGCTAGGGATGAGCAGGGGGCATTTAGAGAGACCCGGTACTTC.

The V and J genes are TRBV6-6 and TRBJ1-6; D might be TRBD1 (5 bases). The CDR3 length is 16 residues. V was trimmed by 6 bases and J by 4 bases, leaving 16 bases between them. Per the germline V gene, CDR1 is MNHNY and CDR2 is SVGAGI (reference sequence). The CDR3 loop is CASRTLGRLYNSPLHF. CDR3 DNA sequence: TGTGCCAGCAGAACCCTGGGGCGCTTGTATAATTCACCCCTCCACTTT.

This clonotype was picked up a small number of times. It is likely a read error, because the conserved phenylalanine at the end of the CDR3 is missing. The chain is built from TRBV5-4 and TRBJ2-1; D may match TRBD1 or TRBD2 (7 bases each). This CDR3 comprises 16 residues. From germline, CDR1 is SGHNT and CDR2 YYREEE (reference sequence). The CDR3 reads CASSGEGAPPYNGQFL. CDR3 DNA: TGTGCCAGCAGCGGGGAGGGGGCTCCTCCCTACAATGGGCAGTTCTTA.

The chain employs TRBV20-1 and TRBJ1-3, with D perhaps matching TRBD1 (5 bases). V was shortened by 3 bases and J by 8 bases, with 11 bases between the two germline ends. This CDR3 is built from 12 residues. Germline V gene data show CDR1 as DFQATT and CDR2 as SNEGSKA (reference sequence). CDR3 region: CSASGDGYTIYF. Here the CDR3 DNA reads TGCAGTGCTAGTGGGGACGGATACACCATATATTTT.

V is TRBV20-1 and J is TRBJ2-1; TRBD2 agrees at 7 bases. Germline-derived CDR1 and CDR2 are DFQATT and SNEGSKA (reference sequence). The CDR3 is 13 amino acids. The trim removed 4 bases at V and 4 bases at J, leaving 4 bases unmatched. DNA of the CDR3: TGCAGTGCTACTCGAGCGGGATACAATGAGCAGTTCTTC. Translated: CSATRAGYNEQFF.

The J gene is TRBJ1-2, the V gene TRBV20-1; D is uncertain. CDR1 and CDR2 from the germline V gene are DFQATT and SNEGSKA (reference sequence). CDR3 size: 13 residues. V gave up 0 bases and J gave up 6 bases, with 11 bases separating them. Here the CDR3 DNA reads TGCAGTGCTAGAGATGGGATAAGGAATGGCTACACCTTC. This encodes CSARDGIRNGYTF.

The CDR3 DNA reads as TGTGCCAGCAGTTTATATAAGCGGGAGTGGGACCATGAGGGGTTCTTC. As protein: CASSLYKREWDHEGFF. The V and J genes are TRBV11-2 and TRBJ2-1; 8 positions agree with TRBD2. V shed 6 bases, J shed 15 bases, and the junction held 22 bases outside the gene matches. The CDR3 totals 16 residues. From germline, CDR1 is SGHAT and CDR2 FQNNGV.

The V gene is TRBV20-1, the J gene TRBJ1-1, with a tentative D call TRBD1 (6 bases). Per germline, CDR1 DFQATT and CDR2 SNEGSKA (reference sequence). The CDR3 covers 14 residues. Trimming took off 3 bases at V and 5 bases at J, with 16 bases between the two ends. Written as DNA, the CDR3 is TGCAGTGCTAGGGACCCAGGGACAAATACTGAAGCTTTCTTT. Translated, it gives CSARDPGTNTEAFF.

There are a few counts of this clonotype. A much larger clone lies a single base off, so this may be a read error. The V gene is TRBV7-9, the J gene TRBJ2-1; 10 bases agree with TRBD2. Germline assignment: CDR1 SEHNR and CDR2 FQNEAQ (reference sequence). The CDR3 is 13 residues long. V lost 5 bases to trimming and J lost 12 bases; unmatched junction nucleotides: 7. The CDR3 reads CASSRSSGSGQFF. The CDR3, as DNA: TGTGCCAGCAGCCGTTCTAGCGGGAGTGGGCAGTTCTTC.

As for this clonotype: A clone one base away is much larger, so this may be a read error. The CDR3 ends on some other residue instead of the conserved phenylalanine or tryptophan, so this is likely a read error. The CDR3 nucleotides are TGCGCCAGCAGCGATCCGGGACAGGGACTGAATGAGCAGTTCTCC. It encodes CASSDPGQGLNEQFS. V gene TRBV5-1 combines with J gene TRBJ2-1; 9 bases fit TRBD1. The CDR3 runs 15 residues. The germline CDR1 and CDR2 sequences are SGHRS and YFSETQ. J gave up 7 bases and V 4 bases, and 9 bases lay outside the gene matches.

The chain joins TRBV29-1 to TRBJ1-4; D perhaps matches TRBD1 (5 bases). This CDR3 contains 12 residues. Germline V gene data show CDR1 as SQVTM and CDR2 as ANQGSEA. The DNA of the CDR3 is TGCGGCGATGATGAGGGGACGCAAAAACTGTTTTTT. It is translated as CGDDEGTQKLFF.

This clonotype came up many times. The chain carries TRBV7-9 and TRBJ1-2, with D perhaps TRBD1 (5 bases). The CDR3 consists of 15 residues. Between the trimmed V and J ends, which lost 5 bases and 8 bases, there was a span of 21 bases. CDR1 is SEHNR and CDR2 is FQNEAQ in the germline V gene (reference sequence). The DNA of the CDR3 is TGTGCCAGCAGCCGAAGGGTGCAGGGAATGAGCGGCTACACCTTC. This codes for CASSRRVQGMSGYTF.

In its sample, this clonotype was seen many times. This rearrangement joins TRBV5-5 to TRBJ2-6; D not certain. V was trimmed by 6 bases and J by 4 bases, leaving 20 bases between them. This CDR3 contains 17 residues. Germline loops: CDR1 SGHKS, CDR2 YYEKEE (reference sequence). CDR3 DNA sequence: TGTGCCAGCACCCCCCACAGCCCGATCGGCGGGGCCAACGTCCTGACTTTC. As protein: CASTPHSPIGGANVLTF.

Concerning this clonotype itself: This CDR3 fails to terminate in the conserved phenylalanine or tryptophan, so it likely reflects a read error. This chain uses TRBV20-1 with TRBJ2-1; D might be TRBD2 (5 bases). This CDR3 is 15 amino acids long. In germline, CDR1 is DFQATT, CDR2 SNEGSKA (reference sequence). DNA for the CDR3: TGTAGTGCTCCCTATGGGCTAGCCTCCGACGATGAGCAGTTCTGC. Translating gives CSAPYGLASDDEQFC.

This clonotype is categorized as medium-sized. The chain couples TRBV5-8 to TRBJ2-1; TRBD2 matches 9 bases. The germline gives CDR1 SGHTS, CDR2 YDEGEE. The CDR3 sequence is 15 residues long. The V segment lost 2 bases and the J segment 8 bases; nucleotides outside the gene matches: 8. The CDR3 region is CASSFRVAGADEQFF. In DNA form, the CDR3 reads TGTGCCAGCAGCTTCAGGGTAGCGGGAGCTGATGAGCAGTTCTTC. Supplemented by reference TRBV5-8 and TRBJ2-1, the full variable domain reads EAGVTQSPTHLIKTRGQQATLRCSPISGHTSVYWYQQALGLGLQFLLWYDEGEERNRGNFPPRFSGRQFPNYSSELNVNALELEDSALYLCASSFRVAGADEQFFGPGTRLTVL.

This clonotype occurred a few times. A much larger clonotype is one base distant, so this may be a read error. The V and J genes are TRBV28 and TRBJ2-7; the match to TRBD1 covers 7 bases. V shed 6 bases, J shed 4 bases, and the junction held 12 bases outside the gene matches. The CDR3 length is 15 residues. Germline lookup yields CDR1 MDHEN and CDR2 SYDVKM. The CDR3 DNA follows: TGTGCCAGCAGAACGGACAGGTGCACCCTTTACGAGCAGTACTTC. Its translation is CASRTDRCTLYEQYF.

Notes on this clonotype: Sequence at one end of the junction differs from germline and may be a read error. The V and J genes are TRBV29-1 and TRBJ2-2; D is possibly TRBD1 or TRBD2 (5 bases each). From germline, CDR1 is SQVTM and CDR2 ANQGSEA. CDR3 length: 15 residues. CDR3 in DNA: TGCAACGTTTCCTCAGGGATCGGAAACACCGGGGAGTTGTTTTTT. Its translation: CNVSSGIGNTGELFF.

This clonotype was counted only a few times. This rearrangement joins TRBV2 to TRBJ2-3, with 14 positions matching TRBD2. Germline CDR1 reads SNHLY; CDR2 reads FYNNEI. V was pared by 4 bases and J by 4 bases, with 13 bases of the junction left unmatched. This CDR3 spans 19 amino acids. CDR3 residues: CASSVDPGTSGSGPDTQYF. As DNA, the CDR3 is TGTGCCAGCAGTGTTGACCCAGGGACTAGCGGGAGTGGTCCAGATACGCAGTATTTT.

About this clonotype: In this CDR3 the conserved last residue, phenylalanine or tryptophan, is missing, so a read error is likely. This chain uses TRBV29-1 with TRBJ1-1; perhaps TRBD1 as D (5 bases). CDR3 length: 13 amino acids. Germline values: CDR1 SQVTM, CDR2 ANQGSEA. DNA of the CDR3: TGCAGTGGCCAGACAGCCATGAATACTGAAGCTTTCATT. This translates into CSGQTAMNTEAFI.

A remark on this clonotype: A read error may explain this, as a much larger clone is one base away. The CDR3 DNA is TGCGCCAGCGGGCCGACTTCGACGGACTATGGCTACACCTTC. Translating gives CASGPTSTDYGYTF. This chain joins TRBV23-1 and TRBJ1-2; D remains ambiguous. TRBV23-1 has ORF status, its function being uncertain. The CDR3 length is 14 residues. Trimming stripped 8 bases from V and 3 bases from J, with 16 bases between.